Here is one T cell receptor beta chain with its context. Its specificity is unknown. CD45RA-negative memory and CD45RA+ naive subsets were split from the CD4+ cells. Genomic DNA per cell subset filled all wells of several immunoSEQ plates. Source study methods: Owing to the provision of junction-only sequences devoid of quality scores by immunoSEQ, filtering differed. Libraries were prepared by immunoSEQ multiplex PCR; TCRdb keeps only in-frame clonotypes and omits some of them. The V and J calls and clone size are taken from that table; D and trimming were inferred from the DNA. The sample gives over 850,000 clones, around 82% of which show up once; approximately 0.56% is in the top ten. The sample comes from a study of shared clonotypes between healthy human individuals. Study-level points and caveats: Clonotype sharing across a few donors was observed for 4% to 6.5% of naive CD4 clonotypes.

The sequencing sample was made of memory CD4+ T cells from PBMCs. Subset described: CD45RA-negative fraction. This sequence originates from a man aged 18 to 29 in good health. Some clones in this sample may be carry-over from other donors' samples.

In nucleotides, the CDR3 is TGTGCCAGCAGCTTACAACAGGGGGACTACGAGCAGTACTTC. Protein product: CASSLQQGDYEQYF. The gene calls are TRBV5-4 and TRBJ2-7; 8 bases line up with TRBD1. V gave up 2 bases and J gave up 3 bases; unmatched junction bases: 4. This CDR3 has 14 amino acids. Germline CDR1 SGHNT, CDR2 YYREEE (reference sequence).